This T cell receptor (beta chain) was recovered during a study of blood T cells in healthy people across ages. There are 19 residues in the CDR3. CDR1 is SGDLS and CDR2 is YYNGEE in the germline V gene. Trimming shortened V by 5 bases and J by 3 bases, and 28 bases separated the two germline ends. A J-beta primer mix and a sample-barcoded 5' primer were used in a second PCR of roughly 7 to 12 cycles. TCRdb recomputed calls from the 5' RACE reads with MiXCR, one row per CDR3 protein. This sample has about 640,000 distinct CDR3 sequences, with around three fifths found just once. This sequence was found in a man aged 55 to 69 in good health. This chain joins TRBV9 and TRBJ2-3; D may be TRBD2 (7 bases). Sequencing input: blood. The CDR3 sequence: CASRSHPTKGGGVTDTQYF. CDR3 in DNA: TGTGCCAGCAGATCCCACCCGACGAAGGGGGGGGGCGTGACAGATACGCAGTATTTT.